One sample yielded the 22 T cell receptor beta chains listed below, sequenced in a study of CD8+ T cells in alopecia areata. Isolated RNA was reverse transcribed into cDNA used as the sequencing template. TCRdb's copy holds only in-frame clones and misses some; the assay was immunoSEQ multiplex PCR. The profile shows some 200,000 clones, 60% of them singletons. Treatment in this sample: oral pan-JAK inhibitor, 5-10 mg twice daily. Here the sequenced sample was CD4+ T cells sorted from blood, taken at week 4, from a patient treated with tofacitinib. The receptors shown here come from a human donor with alopecia areata.

CDR3 sequence reads: CASSPLGTVTEAFF. The CDR3 DNA reads as TGTGCCAGCAGTCCACTCGGGACAGTGACTGAAGCTTTCTTT. V usage is TRBV28 and J usage is TRBJ1-1; 7 nucleotides agree with TRBD1. After removal of 5 bases from V and 5 bases from J, the junction contained 8 bases not matched to a gene. The germline V gene has CDR1 MDHEN and CDR2 SYDVKM. This CDR3 region has 14 residues.

The chain has TRBV4-1 and TRBJ1-5; D is unclear. The germline V gene has CDR1 MGHRA and CDR2 YSYEKL. The CDR3 is 13 residues long. With 2 bases removed from V and 6 bases from J, the gap between germline ends came to 8 bases. The CDR3 DNA sequence: TGCGCCAGCAGCCAAATGGTATCTCAGCCCCAGCATTTT. It is translated as CASSQMVSQPQHF.

The chain joins TRBV4-3 to TRBJ2-2; D remains unclear. CDR3 length equals 12 residues. Germline V gives CDR1 LGHNA, CDR2 YSLEER. Trimming took 4 bases from V and 6 from J, leaving 6 bases between them. The CDR3 coding sequence is TGCGCCAGCAGCCTTCAGGCCGGGGAGCTGTTTTTT. It codes for CASSLQAGELFF.

V gene TRBV29-1 combines with J gene TRBJ1-1; no clear D gene. The CDR3 consists of 14 residues. The germline CDR1 and CDR2 sequences are SQVTM and ANQGSEA. Trimming pared 4 bases from V and 1 base from J, leaving 13 bases between. CDR3 sequence (DNA): TGCAGCGTTGCCGCAGAAAGGAGGAACACTGAAGCTTTCTTT. Amino acids: CSVAAERRNTEAFF.

CDR3 sequence (DNA): TGTGCCAGCAGTTCACACAGGGATAGGAGCTCCTATAATTCACCCCTCCACTTT. Translating gives CASSSHRDRSSYNSPLHF. V gene TRBV28 combines with J gene TRBJ1-6, with D perhaps TRBD1 (6 bases). Deletions cut 4 bases from V and 0 bases from J, with 16 bases between. Germline V gives CDR1 MDHEN, CDR2 SYDVKM. The CDR3 has 18 residues.

The rearrangement uses TRBV11-3 and TRBJ2-1; maybe TRBD1 (5 bases). The V gene lost 3 bases and the J gene lost 4 bases, with 13 bases spanning the gap. CDR3 length equals 15 residues. Germline-derived CDR1 and CDR2 are SGHNT and YENEEA. The CDR3 loop is CASSFGQGVYNEQFF. As DNA, the CDR3 is TGTGCCAGCAGCTTTGGCCAGGGTGTATACAATGAGCAGTTCTTC.

The gene calls are TRBV30 and TRBJ1-2, with D tentatively TRBD1 (5 bases). The V end was cut by 2 bases, the J end by 8 bases, with 12 bases between. The CDR3 extends over 12 amino acids. Germline-derived CDR1 and CDR2 are GTSNPN and SVGIG (reference sequence). CDR3 sequence: CAWSHRLWGYTF. The CDR3 DNA reads as TGTGCCTGGAGTCACAGGTTATGGGGCTACACCTTC.

The table lists this clone with a count of one. J is TRBJ1-5 and V is TRBV30, with D perhaps matching TRBD1 (5 bases). CDR1 and CDR2 from the germline V gene are GTSNPN and SVGIG (reference sequence). V gave up 4 bases and J gave up 0 bases, with 13 bases separating them. The CDR3 is made up of 15 amino acids. CDR3 region: CAWNPRGASNQPQHF. CDR3 bases: TGTGCCTGGAACCCGCGAGGGGCTAGCAATCAGCCCCAGCATTTT.

The CDR3 reads CASSQEQNNSPLHF. The CDR3 nucleotides read TGCGCCAGCAGCCAAGAACAGAATAATTCACCCCTCCACTTT. J is TRBJ1-6 and V is TRBV4-3; unclear D gene. Trimming took 0 bases from V and 5 from J, leaving 5 bases between them. In germline, CDR1 is LGHNA, CDR2 YSLEER. The CDR3 extends over 14 amino acids.

This clone was counted between two and nine times. The chain uses TRBV7-2 and TRBJ2-7; 7 bases match TRBD1. The germline V gene has CDR1 SGHTA and CDR2 FQGNSA. V was clipped by 1 base and J by 2 bases; unmatched bases: 5. The CDR3 extends over 15 amino acids. The CDR3 is CASSLVGQKPYEQYF. CDR3 DNA sequence: TGTGCCAGCAGCTTAGTGGGACAGAAACCCTACGAGCAGTACTTC.

The chain is built from TRBV7-8 and TRBJ2-7, with D uncertain. The CDR3 contains 12 residues. From germline, CDR1 is SGHVS and CDR2 FQNEAQ. V was shortened by 5 bases and J by 3 bases, with 8 bases between the two germline ends. CDR3 DNA: TGTGCCAGCAGCGCAGACGGCTACGAGCAGTACTTC. Translation: CASSADGYEQYF.

Comment on this clone: This same CDR3 is encoded by further DNA sequences in the sample. The rearrangement uses TRBV29-1 and TRBJ2-6; D is unresolved. The CDR3 sequence is 13 residues long. CDR1 is SQVTM and CDR2 is ANQGSEA in the germline V gene. Trimming took 4 bases from V and 1 from J, leaving 5 bases between them. The CDR3 DNA is TGCAGCGTTGCTCTTTCTGGGGCCAACGTCCTGACTTTC. Amino acid sequence: CSVALSGANVLTF.

CDR3 nucleotides: TGTGCCAGCAGCTTACCAGGGGCGCCCTCCGGTTACAATGAGCAGTTCTTC. It is translated as CASSLPGAPSGYNEQFF. The genes are TRBV11-2 and TRBJ2-1, with D possibly TRBD1 on 6 matching bases. Looked up from germline, CDR1 is SGHAT and CDR2 is FQNNGV. The length of the CDR3 is 17 residues. V was cut by 2 bases and J by 4 bases, with 18 bases left in between.

This clone was seen only once. The chain joins TRBV29-1 to TRBJ1-2; no definite D call. CDR1 and CDR2 (germline): SQVTM, ANQGSEA. The CDR3 extends over 14 amino acids. With 3 bases removed from V and 4 bases from J, the gap between germline ends came to 15 bases. The CDR3 region is CSVDGRHKGYGYTF. Written as DNA, the CDR3 is TGCAGCGTTGACGGCAGACATAAGGGCTATGGCTACACCTTC.

V and J are TRBV27 and TRBJ2-1; D gene uncertain. Germline V gives CDR1 MNHEY, CDR2 SMNVEV (reference sequence). V was clipped by 0 bases and J by 1 base, with 10 bases between them. The CDR3 contains 16 residues. The CDR3 region is CASSLSLGRSYNEQFF. Written as DNA, the CDR3 is TGTGCCAGCAGTTTATCGCTAGGAAGGTCCTACAATGAGCAGTTCTTC.

This clone appeared a few times. The chain couples TRBV4-3 to TRBJ2-1; 10 bases line up with TRBD2. J lost 4 bases, V lost 3 bases, and 6 bases had no gene match. Germline CDR1 reads LGHNA; CDR2 reads YSLEER. The CDR3 is 16 residues long. In DNA, the CDR3 is TGCGCCAGCAGCCAGTTAGCGGGGGGCCCTTACAATGAGCAGTTCTTC. Protein: CASSQLAGGPYNEQFF.

The V call is TRBV25-1, the J call TRBJ1-2, with TRBD1 matching over 7 bases. J lost 2 bases, V lost 1 base, and 4 bases had no gene match. The length of the CDR3 is 15 residues. CDR1 and CDR2 (germline): MGHDK, SYGVNS. CDR3 nucleotides: TGTGCCAGCAGTGAATTGGGGACAGAAAACTATGGCTACACCTTC. Residues: CASSELGTENYGYTF.

J is TRBJ2-7 and V is TRBV27; 7 nucleotides line up with TRBD2. CDR3 length: 15 amino acids. V trimming: 2 bases; J trimming: 3 bases; junction bases outside the gene matches: 7. CDR1 is MNHEY, CDR2 SMNVEV, per germline (reference sequence). The CDR3, as DNA: TGTGCCAGCAGTTTAGGGAGGGAGGGGCTCTACGAGCAGTACTTC. Translation gives CASSLGREGLYEQYF.

The CDR3 DNA reads TGCAGCGTGGGGGGGACGGCTAATTACTTC. Translating gives CSVGGTANYF. The rearrangement links TRBV29-1 to TRBJ2-5; 7 bases agree with TRBD2. Germline V gene lookup returns CDR1 SQVTM and CDR2 ANQGSEA. V was pared by 6 bases and J by 14 bases, with 9 bases of the junction left unmatched. The CDR3 covers 10 residues.

In regard to this clone: A junction end diverges from the germline sequence, so it may reflect a read error. The chain joins TRBV5-8 to TRBJ1-1, with 8 bases aligning to TRBD1. The CDR3 runs 14 residues. Germline V gene lookup returns CDR1 SGHTS and CDR2 YDEGEE. The CDR3 loop is CASSLGQGNAEAFF. The CDR3 bases are TGTGCCAGCAGCTTGGGACAGGGGAACGCTGAAGCTTTCTTT.

V is TRBV15 and J is TRBJ2-7, with 8 bases aligning to TRBD1. The ends lost 0 bases at V and 1 base at J; junction bases unmatched: 2. This CDR3 is 15 amino acids long. CDR1 and CDR2 (germline): LNHNV, YYDKDF (reference sequence). DNA for the CDR3: TGTGCCACCAGCAGAGAAAGGGACAGGTCCTACGAGCAGTACTTC. Residues: CATSRERDRSYEQYF.

The chain combines TRBV29-1 with TRBJ2-6, with TRBD2 matching over 7 bases. This CDR3 region has 16 residues. Germline V lookup: CDR1 SQVTM, CDR2 ANQGSEA. V dropped 5 bases and J dropped 2; count of bases not matched to a gene: 9. The CDR3 sequence is CSVSDGRGAGANVLTF. CDR3 DNA: TGCAGCGTTTCGGATGGCCGGGGGGCTGGGGCCAACGTCCTGACTTTC.